This T cell receptor (beta chain) was profiled in a study of immune evolution from preneoplasia to lung adenocarcinoma. The overall study: HLA loss of heterozygosity: less than 9% AIS, more than 14% MIA, about 35% ADC, none AAH.

H&E slides confirmed each diagnosis, reviewed by two pathologists independently. Study-wide results and caveats: Top clone frequencies peaked in normal lung, apparently declining through invasive adenocarcinoma. Highest clonality occurred in KRAS-mutant, not EGFR-mutant or double wild-type, nodules.

The CDR3 sequence is 16 residues long. The germline gives CDR1 LNHNV, CDR2 YYDKDF (reference sequence). Trimming took off 0 bases at V and 1 base at J, with 11 bases between the two ends. Concerning this clone: What it binds is not known.

The repertoire was sequenced with immunoSEQ multiplex PCR; TCRdb's copy has only in-frame clones and lacks some. In the table there are 8,400 or so clones, around 81% of which are singletons. The source of this sequence is a person aged 45-60 years with lung adenocarcinoma. The J gene is TRBJ2-3, the V gene TRBV15; the D is unclear. Sequencing used FFPE invasive lung adenocarcinoma tissue. The CDR3 is CATSRDYDGGTDTQYF. For the CDR3, the DNA is TGTGCCACCAGCAGAGATTATGACGGTGGCACAGATACGCAGTATTTT. Combining the CDR3 with reference TRBV15 and TRBJ2-3 gives the whole variable domain DAMVIQNPRYQVTQFGKPVTLSCSQTLNHNVMYWYQQKSSQAPKLLFHYYDKDFNNEADTPDNFQSRRPNTSFCFLDIRSPGLGDTAMYLCATSRDYDGGTDTQYFGPGTRLTVL.